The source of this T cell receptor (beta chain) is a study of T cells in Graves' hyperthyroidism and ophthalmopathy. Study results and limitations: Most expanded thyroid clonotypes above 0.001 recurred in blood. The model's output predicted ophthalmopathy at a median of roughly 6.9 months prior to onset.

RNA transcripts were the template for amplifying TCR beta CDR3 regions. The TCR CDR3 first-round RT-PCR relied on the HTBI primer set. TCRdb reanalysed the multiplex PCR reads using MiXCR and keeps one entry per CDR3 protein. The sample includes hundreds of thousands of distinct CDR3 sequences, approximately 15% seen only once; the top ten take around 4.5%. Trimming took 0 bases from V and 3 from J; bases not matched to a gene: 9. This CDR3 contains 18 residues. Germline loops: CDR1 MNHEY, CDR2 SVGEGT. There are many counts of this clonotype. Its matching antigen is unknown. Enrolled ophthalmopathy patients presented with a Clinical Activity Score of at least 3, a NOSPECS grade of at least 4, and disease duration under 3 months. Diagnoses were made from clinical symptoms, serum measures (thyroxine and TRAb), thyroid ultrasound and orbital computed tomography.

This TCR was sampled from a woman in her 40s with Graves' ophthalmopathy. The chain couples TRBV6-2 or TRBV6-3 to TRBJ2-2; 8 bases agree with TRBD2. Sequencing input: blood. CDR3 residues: CASSYSVAGGRYTGELFF. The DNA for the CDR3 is TGTGCCAGCAGTTACTCGGTTGCGGGAGGACGGTACACCGGGGAGCTGTTTTTT.